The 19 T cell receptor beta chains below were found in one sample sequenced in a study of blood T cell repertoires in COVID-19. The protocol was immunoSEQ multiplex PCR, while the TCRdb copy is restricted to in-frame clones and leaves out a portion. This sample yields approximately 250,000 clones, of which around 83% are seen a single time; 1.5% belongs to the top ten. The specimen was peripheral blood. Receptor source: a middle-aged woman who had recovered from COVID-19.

The CDR3 nucleotides read TGTGCCAGCTCACCAGAGGCCTGGGGCGGAAATCAGCCCCAGCATTTT. It encodes CASSPEAWGGNQPQHF. The gene calls are TRBV18 and TRBJ1-5; a weak D match, TRBD1 (5 bases). CDR3 length: 16 residues. CDR1 is KGHSH, CDR2 LQKENI, per germline. The V gene lost 2 bases and the J gene lost 4 bases, with 15 bases spanning the gap.

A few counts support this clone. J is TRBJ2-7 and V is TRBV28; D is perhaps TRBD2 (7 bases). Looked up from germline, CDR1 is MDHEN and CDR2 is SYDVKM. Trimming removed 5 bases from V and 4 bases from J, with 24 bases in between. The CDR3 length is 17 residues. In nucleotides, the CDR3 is TGTGCCAGCAGTCCATATCCTTATGGGGGGGGCATTTACGAGCAGTACTTC. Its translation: CASSPYPYGGGIYEQYF.

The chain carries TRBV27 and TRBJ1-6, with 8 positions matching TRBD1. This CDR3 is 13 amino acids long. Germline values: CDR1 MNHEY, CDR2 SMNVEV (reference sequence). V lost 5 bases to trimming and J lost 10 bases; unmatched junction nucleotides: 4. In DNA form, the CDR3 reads TGTGCCAGCAGTGACAGGGGTGGATCACCCCTCCACTTT. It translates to CASSDRGGSPLHF.

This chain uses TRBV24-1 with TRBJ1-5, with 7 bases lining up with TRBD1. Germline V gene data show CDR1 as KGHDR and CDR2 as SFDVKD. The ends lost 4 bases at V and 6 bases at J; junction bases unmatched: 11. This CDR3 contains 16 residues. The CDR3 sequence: CATSESNQGEGQPQHF. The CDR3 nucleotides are TGTGCCACCAGTGAATCCAATCAGGGGGAAGGTCAGCCCCAGCATTTT.

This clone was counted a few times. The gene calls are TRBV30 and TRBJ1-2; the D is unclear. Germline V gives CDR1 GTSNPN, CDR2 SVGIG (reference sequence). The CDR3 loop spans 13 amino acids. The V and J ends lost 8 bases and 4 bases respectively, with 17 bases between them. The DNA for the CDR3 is TGTGCCCTGCCTCGGTCGCCGTTCTATGGCTACACCTTC. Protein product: CALPRSPFYGYTF.

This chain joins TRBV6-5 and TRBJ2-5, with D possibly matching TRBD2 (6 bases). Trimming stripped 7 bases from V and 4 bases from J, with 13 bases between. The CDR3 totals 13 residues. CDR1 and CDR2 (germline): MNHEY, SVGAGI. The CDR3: CASKEGFGETQYF. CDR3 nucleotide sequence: TGTGCCAGCAAGGAGGGGTTTGGAGAGACCCAGTACTTC.

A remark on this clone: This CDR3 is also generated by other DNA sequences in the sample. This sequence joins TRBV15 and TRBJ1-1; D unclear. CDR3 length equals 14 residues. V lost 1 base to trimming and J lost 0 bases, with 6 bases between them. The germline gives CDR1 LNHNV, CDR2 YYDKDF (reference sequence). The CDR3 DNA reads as TGTGCCACCAGCAGAGGAGGGCTGAACACTGAAGCTTTCTTT. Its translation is CATSRGGLNTEAFF.

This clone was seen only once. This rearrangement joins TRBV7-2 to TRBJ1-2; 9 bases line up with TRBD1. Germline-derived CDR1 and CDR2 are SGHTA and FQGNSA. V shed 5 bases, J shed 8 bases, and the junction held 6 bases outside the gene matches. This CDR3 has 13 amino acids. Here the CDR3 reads CASSAQGARGYTF. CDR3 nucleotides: TGTGCCAGCAGCGCACAGGGGGCGAGGGGCTACACCTTC.

The DNA for the CDR3 is TGCAGCGTTCACAGGGGACACACTGAAGCTTTCTTT. Protein sequence: CSVHRGHTEAFF. This chain uses TRBV29-1 with TRBJ1-1; 7 nucleotides match TRBD1. Looked up from germline, CDR1 is SQVTM and CDR2 is ANQGSEA. The CDR3 sequence is 12 residues long. V shed 5 bases, J shed 3 bases, and the junction held 3 bases outside the gene matches.

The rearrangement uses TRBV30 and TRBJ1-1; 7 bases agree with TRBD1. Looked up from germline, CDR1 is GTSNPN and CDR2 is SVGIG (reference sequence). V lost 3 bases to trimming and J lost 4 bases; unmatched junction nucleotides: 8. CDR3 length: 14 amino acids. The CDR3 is CAWSEEQGITEAFF. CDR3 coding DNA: TGTGCCTGGAGCGAAGAACAGGGGATCACTGAAGCTTTCTTT.

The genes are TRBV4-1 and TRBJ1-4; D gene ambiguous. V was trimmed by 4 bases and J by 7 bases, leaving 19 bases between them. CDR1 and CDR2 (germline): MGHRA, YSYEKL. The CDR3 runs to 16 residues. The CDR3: CASSPGGEGLGEKLFF. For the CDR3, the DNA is TGCGCCAGCAGCCCGGGTGGGGAGGGTTTAGGTGAAAAACTGTTTTTT.

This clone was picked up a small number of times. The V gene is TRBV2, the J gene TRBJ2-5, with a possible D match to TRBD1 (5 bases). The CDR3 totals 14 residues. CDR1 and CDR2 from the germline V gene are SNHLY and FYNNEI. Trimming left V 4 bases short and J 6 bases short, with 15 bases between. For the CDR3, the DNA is TGTGCCAGCAGTGTCGGGCCAGGGTATCAGACCCAGTACTTC. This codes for CASSVGPGYQTQYF.

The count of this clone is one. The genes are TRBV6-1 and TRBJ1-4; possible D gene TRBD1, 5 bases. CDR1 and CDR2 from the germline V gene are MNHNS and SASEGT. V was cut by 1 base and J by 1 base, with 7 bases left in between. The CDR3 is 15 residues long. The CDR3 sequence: CASSEVQGTNEKLFF. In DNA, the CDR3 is TGTGCCAGCAGTGAAGTGCAGGGAACTAATGAAAAACTGTTTTTT.

The CDR3 DNA sequence: TGTGCCAGCAGCAATGGACAGGCAGGCAATCAGCCCCAGCATTTT. Its protein product is CASSNGQAGNQPQHF. This chain uses TRBV2 with TRBJ1-5; 7 nucleotides align to TRBD1. The CDR3 consists of 15 residues. The germline CDR1 and CDR2 sequences are SNHLY and FYNNEI. Trimming at V came to 6 bases and at J to 2 bases, leaving 7 bases not matched to a gene.

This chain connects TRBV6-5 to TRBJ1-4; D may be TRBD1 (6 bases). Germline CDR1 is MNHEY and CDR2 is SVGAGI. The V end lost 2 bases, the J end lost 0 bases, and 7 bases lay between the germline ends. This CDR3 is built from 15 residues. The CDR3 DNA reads TGTGCCAGCAGTTACGGGGGCGCAACTAATGAAAAACTGTTTTTT. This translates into CASSYGGATNEKLFF.

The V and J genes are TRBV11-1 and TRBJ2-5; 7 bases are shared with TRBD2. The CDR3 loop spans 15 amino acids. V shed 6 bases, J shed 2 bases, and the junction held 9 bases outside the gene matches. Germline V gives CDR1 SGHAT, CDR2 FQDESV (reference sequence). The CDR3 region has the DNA TGTGCCAGCAGTACGGGGGGTACAGCTCAAGAGACCCAGTACTTC. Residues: CASSTGGTAQETQYF.

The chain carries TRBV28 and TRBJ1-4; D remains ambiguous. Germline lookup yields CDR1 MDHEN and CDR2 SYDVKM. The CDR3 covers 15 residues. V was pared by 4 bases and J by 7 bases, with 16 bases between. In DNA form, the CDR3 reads TGTGCCAGCAGTTCGCCGGCACAGAACCGTGAAAAACTGTTTTTT. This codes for CASSSPAQNREKLFF.

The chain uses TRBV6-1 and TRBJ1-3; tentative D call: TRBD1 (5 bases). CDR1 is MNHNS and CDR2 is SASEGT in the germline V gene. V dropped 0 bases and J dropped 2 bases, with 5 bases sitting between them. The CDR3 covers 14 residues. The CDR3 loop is CASSEAGAGNTIYF. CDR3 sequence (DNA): TGTGCCAGCAGTGAAGCAGGGGCTGGAAACACCATATATTTT.

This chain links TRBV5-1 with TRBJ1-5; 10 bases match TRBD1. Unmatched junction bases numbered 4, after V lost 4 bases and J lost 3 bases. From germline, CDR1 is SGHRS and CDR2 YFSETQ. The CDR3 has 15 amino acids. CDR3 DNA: TGCGCCAGCAGCCCGACAGGGGGCTTCAATCAGCCCCAGCATTTT. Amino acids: CASSPTGGFNQPQHF.